Listed here is a single T cell receptor (beta chain). Its matching antigen is unknown. Constant-segment primers were used for 5'RACE, and the resulting TCR alpha and TCR beta cDNA libraries carried sample barcodes and UMIs. TCRdb re-called the 5' RACE reads with MiXCR, one entry per CDR3 protein. The sample holds 550,000 to 600,000 distinct CDR3 sequences, 17% seen once. This record comes from a study of T-cell memory formation after mild COVID-19. About the study: The TCR clusters were mostly specific to one donor.

Study results and caveats: Contracting clones, day 15 to 85, had balanced CD4/CD8, and later expanders favored CD4+. In pre-infection memory, a portion of responding clones appeared, which suggested that cross-reactive memory joined.

V was shortened by 4 bases and J by 3 bases, with 9 bases between the two germline ends. There are 13 residues in the CDR3. From germline, CDR1 is KGHDR and CDR2 SFDVKD. This clonotype originated in an adult woman who had mild COVID-19 (a few samples of this study predate the infection). Cell type and time point are not known. This chain uses TRBV24-1 with TRBJ2-7; D gene uncertain. Material for sequencing was PBMCs or a T cell subset sorted from them (not recorded which). CDR3 amino acids: CATSDSSSYEQYF. The CDR3 nucleotides are TGTGCCACCAGTGACTCCTCAAGCTACGAGCAGTACTTC.